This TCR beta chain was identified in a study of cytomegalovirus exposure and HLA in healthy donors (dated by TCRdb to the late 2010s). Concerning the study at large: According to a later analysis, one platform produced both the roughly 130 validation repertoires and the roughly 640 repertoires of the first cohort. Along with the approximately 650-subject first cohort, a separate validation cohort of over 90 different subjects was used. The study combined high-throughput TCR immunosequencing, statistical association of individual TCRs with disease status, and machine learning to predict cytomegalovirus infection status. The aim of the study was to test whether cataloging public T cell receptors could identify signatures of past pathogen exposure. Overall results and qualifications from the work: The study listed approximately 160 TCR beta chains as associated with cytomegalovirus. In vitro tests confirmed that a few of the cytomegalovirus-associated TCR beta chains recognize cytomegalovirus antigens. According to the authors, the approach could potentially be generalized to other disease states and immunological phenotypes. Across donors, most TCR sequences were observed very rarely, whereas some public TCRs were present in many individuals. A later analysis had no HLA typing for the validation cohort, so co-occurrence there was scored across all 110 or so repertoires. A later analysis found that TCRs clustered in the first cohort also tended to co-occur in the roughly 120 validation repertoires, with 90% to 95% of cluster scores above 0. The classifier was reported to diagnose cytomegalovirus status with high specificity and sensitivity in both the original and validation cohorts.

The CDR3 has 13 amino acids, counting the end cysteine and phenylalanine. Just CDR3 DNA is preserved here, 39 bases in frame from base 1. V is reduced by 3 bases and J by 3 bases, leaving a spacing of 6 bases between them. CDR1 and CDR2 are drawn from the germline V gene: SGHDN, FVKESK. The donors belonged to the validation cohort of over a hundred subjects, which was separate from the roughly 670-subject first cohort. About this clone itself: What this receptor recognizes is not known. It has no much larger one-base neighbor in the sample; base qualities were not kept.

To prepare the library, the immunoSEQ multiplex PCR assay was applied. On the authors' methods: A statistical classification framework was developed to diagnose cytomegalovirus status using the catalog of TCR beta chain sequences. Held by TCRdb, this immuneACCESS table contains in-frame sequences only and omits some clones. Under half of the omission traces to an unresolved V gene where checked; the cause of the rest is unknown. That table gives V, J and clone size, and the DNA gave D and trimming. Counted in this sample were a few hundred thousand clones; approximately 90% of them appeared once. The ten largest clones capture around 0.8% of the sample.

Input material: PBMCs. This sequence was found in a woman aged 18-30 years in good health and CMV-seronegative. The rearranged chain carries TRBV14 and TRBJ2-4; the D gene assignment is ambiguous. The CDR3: CASSQHFKNIQYF. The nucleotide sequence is TGTGCCAGCAGCCAGCACTTCAAAAACATTCAGTACTTC.